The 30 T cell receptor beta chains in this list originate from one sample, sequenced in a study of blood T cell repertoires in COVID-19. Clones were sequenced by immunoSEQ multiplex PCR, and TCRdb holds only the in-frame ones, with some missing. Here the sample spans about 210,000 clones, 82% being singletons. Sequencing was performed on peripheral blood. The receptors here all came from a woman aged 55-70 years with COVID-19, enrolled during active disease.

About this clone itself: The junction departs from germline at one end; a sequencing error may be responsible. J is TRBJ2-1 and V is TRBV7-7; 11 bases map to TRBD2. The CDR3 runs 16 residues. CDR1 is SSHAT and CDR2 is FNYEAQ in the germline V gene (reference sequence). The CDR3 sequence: CASSLGEASGRNEQFF. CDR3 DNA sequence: TGTGCTAGCAGCTTGGGTGAGGCTAGCGGGAGGAATGAGCAGTTCTTC.

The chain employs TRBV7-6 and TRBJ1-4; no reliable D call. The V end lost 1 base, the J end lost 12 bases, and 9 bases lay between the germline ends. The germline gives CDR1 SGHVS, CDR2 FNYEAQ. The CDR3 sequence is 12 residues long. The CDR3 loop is CASSLGKGELFF. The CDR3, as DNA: TGTGCCAGCAGCTTAGGGAAGGGAGAACTGTTTTTT. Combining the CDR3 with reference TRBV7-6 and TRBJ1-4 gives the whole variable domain GAGVSQSPRYKVTKRGQDVALRCDPISGHVSLYWYRQALGQGPEFLTYFNYEAQQDKSGLPNDRFSAERPEGSISTLTIQRTEQRDSAMYRCASSLGKGELFFGSGTQLSVL.

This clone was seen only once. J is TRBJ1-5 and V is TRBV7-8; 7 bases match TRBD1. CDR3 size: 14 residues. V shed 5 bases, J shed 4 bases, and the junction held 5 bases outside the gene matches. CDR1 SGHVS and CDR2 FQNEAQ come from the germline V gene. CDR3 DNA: TGTGCCAGCAGCACGGACAGGAAAAATCAGCCCCAGCATTTT. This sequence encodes CASSTDRKNQPQHF.

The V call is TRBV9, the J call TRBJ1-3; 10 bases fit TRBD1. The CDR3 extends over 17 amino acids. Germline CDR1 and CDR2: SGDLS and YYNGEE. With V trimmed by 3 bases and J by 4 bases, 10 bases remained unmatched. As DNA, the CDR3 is TGTGCCAGCAGCGGGTCCCGACAGGGGGCAAACGGAAACACCATATATTTT. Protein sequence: CASSGSRQGANGNTIYF.

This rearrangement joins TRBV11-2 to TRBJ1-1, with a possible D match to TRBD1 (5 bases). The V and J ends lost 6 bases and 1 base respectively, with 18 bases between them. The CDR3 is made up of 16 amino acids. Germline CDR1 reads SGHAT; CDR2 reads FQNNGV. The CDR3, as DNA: TGTGCCAGCAGGACTCTTCCGGGGGGGAGGAACACTGAAGCTTTCTTT. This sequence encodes CASRTLPGGRNTEAFF.

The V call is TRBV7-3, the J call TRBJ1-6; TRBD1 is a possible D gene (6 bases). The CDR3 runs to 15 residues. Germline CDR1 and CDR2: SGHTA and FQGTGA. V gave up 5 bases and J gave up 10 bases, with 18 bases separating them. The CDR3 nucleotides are TGTGCCAGCAGCACGCAAGGGGGGGTTCGCTCACCCCTCCACTTT. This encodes CASSTQGGVRSPLHF.

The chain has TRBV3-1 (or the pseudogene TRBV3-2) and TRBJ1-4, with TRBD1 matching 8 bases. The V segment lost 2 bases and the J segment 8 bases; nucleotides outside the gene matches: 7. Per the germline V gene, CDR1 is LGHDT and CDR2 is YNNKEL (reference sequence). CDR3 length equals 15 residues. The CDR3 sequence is CASSQSGGGREKLFF. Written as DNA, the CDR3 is TGTGCCAGCAGCCAATCAGGGGGCGGTAGGGAAAAACTGTTTTTT.

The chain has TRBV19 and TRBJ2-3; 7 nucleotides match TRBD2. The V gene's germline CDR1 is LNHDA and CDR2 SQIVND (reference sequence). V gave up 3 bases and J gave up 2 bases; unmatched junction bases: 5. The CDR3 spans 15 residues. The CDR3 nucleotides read TGTGCCAGTAGTATTCTAGCGGCTATCACAGATACGCAGTATTTT. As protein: CASSILAAITDTQYF.

The CDR3 here is CASSQEGLAGTEQYF. The CDR3, as DNA: TGCGCCAGCAGCCAAGAGGGACTAGCGGGCACCGAGCAGTACTTC. The V call is TRBV4-1, the J call TRBJ2-7; 12 bases match TRBD2. Germline CDR1 reads MGHRA; CDR2 reads YSYEKL. The V and J ends lost 0 bases and 6 bases, in that order; junction bases with no gene match: 3. This CDR3 contains 15 residues.

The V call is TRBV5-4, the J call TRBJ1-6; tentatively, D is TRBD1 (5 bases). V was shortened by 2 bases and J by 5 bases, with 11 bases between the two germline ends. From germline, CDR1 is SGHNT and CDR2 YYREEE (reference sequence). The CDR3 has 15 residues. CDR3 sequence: CASSFGRVDNSPLHF. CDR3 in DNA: TGTGCCAGCAGCTTTGGCAGGGTCGATAATTCACCCCTCCACTTT.

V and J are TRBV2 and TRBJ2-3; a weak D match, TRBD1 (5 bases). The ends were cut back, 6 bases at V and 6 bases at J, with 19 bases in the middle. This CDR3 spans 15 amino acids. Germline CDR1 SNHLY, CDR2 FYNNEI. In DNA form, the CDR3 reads TGTGCCAGCAGGGTCAACAGGTACGCGGATGATACGCAGTATTTT. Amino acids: CASRVNRYADDTQYF.

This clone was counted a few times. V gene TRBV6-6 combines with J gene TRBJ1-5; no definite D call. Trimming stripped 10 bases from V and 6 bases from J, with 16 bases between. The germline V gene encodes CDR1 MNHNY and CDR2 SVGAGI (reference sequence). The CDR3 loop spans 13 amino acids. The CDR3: CATRPQLGQPQHF. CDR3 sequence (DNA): TGTGCCACGCGGCCTCAACTCGGTCAGCCCCAGCATTTT.

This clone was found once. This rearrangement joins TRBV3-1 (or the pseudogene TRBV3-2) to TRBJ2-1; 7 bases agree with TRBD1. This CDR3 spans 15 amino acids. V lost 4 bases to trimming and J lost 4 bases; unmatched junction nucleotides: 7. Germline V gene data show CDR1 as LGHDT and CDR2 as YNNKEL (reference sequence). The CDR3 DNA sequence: TGTGCCAGCAGCCTGCCCGGGACAGATTACAATGAGCAGTTCTTC. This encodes CASSLPGTDYNEQFF.

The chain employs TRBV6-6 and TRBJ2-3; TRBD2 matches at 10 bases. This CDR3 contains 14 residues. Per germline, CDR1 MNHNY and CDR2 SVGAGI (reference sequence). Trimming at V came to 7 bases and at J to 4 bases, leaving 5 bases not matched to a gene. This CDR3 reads CASIAGGSADTQYF. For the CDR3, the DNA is TGTGCCAGCATAGCGGGAGGTTCGGCAGATACGCAGTATTTT.

CDR3 in amino acids: CATSDLGTSGSYEQFF. CDR3 sequence (DNA): TGTGCCACCAGTGATTTGGGGACTAGCGGGAGCTATGAGCAGTTCTTC. The J gene is TRBJ2-1, the V gene TRBV24-1, with 14 bases matching TRBD2. The trim removed 0 bases at V and 8 bases at J, leaving 2 bases unmatched. This CDR3 comprises 16 residues. Germline loops: CDR1 KGHDR, CDR2 SFDVKD.

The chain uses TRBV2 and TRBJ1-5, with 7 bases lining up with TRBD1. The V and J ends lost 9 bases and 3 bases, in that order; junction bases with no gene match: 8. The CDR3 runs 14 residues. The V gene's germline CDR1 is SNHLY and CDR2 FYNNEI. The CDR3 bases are TGTGCCAGTAACTGGGGACAGATCAATCAGCCCCAGCATTTT. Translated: CASNWGQINQPQHF.

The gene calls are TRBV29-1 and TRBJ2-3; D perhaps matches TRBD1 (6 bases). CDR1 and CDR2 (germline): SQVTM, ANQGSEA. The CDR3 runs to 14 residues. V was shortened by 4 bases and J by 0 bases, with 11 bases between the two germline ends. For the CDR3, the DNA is TGCAGCGTTGGGGCAGGGGAGAGCACAGATACGCAGTATTTT. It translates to CSVGAGESTDTQYF.

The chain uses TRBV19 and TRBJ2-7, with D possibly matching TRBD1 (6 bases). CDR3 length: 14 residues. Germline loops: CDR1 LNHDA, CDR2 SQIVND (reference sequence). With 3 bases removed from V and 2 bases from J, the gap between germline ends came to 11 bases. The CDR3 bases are TGTGCCAGTAGTATTCGGGCAGGGGCCTACGAGCAGTACTTC. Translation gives CASSIRAGAYEQYF.

CDR3 residues: CASSLARGTDTQYF. The CDR3 bases are TGTGCCAGCAGCTTAGCCAGGGGGACAGATACGCAGTATTTT. This chain links TRBV7-2 with TRBJ2-3, with 7 positions matching TRBD1. V lost 0 bases to trimming and J lost 3 bases; unmatched junction nucleotides: 0. The CDR3 is 14 residues long. The germline CDR1 and CDR2 sequences are SGHTA and FQGNSA.

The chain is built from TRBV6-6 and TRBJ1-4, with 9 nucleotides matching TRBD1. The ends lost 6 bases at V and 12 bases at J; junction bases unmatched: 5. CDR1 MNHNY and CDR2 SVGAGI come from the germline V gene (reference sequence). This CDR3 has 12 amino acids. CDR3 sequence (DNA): TGTGCCAGCAGCACAGGGGGCGCGGAACTGTTTTTT. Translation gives CASSTGGAELFF.

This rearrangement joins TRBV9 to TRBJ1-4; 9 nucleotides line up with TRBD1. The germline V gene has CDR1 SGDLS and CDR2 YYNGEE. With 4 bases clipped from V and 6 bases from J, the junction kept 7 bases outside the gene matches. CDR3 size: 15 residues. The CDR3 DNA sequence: TGTGCCAGCAGCTACCGGGACAGGGAGGATGAAAAACTGTTTTTT. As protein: CASSYRDREDEKLFF.

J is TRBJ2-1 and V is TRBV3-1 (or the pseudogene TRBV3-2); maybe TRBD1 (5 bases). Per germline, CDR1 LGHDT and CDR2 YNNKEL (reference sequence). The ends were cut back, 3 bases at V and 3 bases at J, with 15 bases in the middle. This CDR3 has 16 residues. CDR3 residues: CASSQGRVAGYNEQFF. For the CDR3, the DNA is TGTGCCAGCAGCCAGGGCAGGGTTGCAGGCTACAATGAGCAGTTCTTC.

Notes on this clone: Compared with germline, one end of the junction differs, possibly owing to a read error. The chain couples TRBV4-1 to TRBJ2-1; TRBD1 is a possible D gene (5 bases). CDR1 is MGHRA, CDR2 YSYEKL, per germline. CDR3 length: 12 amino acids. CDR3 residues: CASSQVGWGLVF. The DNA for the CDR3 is TGCGCCAGCAGCCAAGTCGGGTGGGGCTTAGTCTTC.

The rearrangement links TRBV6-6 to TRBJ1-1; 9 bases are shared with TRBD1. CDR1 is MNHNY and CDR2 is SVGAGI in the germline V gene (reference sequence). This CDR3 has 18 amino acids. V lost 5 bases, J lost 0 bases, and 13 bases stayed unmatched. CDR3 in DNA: TGTGCCAGCAGTCCAAGGGACAGGGTAACGAACATGAACACTGAAGCTTTCTTT. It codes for CASSPRDRVTNMNTEAFF.

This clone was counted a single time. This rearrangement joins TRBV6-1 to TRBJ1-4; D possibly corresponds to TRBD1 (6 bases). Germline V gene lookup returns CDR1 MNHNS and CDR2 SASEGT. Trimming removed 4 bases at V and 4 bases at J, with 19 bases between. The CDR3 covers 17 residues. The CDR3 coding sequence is TGTGCCAGCAGTGGCCGGGACACAGAGGGTCTTAATGAAAAACTGTTTTTT. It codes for CASSGRDTEGLNEKLFF.

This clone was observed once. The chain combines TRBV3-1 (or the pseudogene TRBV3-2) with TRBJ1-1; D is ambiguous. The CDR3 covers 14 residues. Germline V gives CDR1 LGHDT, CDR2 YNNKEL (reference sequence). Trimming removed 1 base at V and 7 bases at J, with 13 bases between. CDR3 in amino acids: CASSQGDGEGEAFF. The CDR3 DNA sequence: TGTGCCAGCAGCCAAGGTGACGGAGAGGGTGAAGCTTTCTTT.

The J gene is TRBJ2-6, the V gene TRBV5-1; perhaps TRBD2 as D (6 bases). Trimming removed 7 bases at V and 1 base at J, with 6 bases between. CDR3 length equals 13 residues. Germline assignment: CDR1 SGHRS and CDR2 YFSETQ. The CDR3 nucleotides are TGCGCCAGCGGGACTTCTGGGGCCAACGTCCTGACTTTC. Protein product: CASGTSGANVLTF.

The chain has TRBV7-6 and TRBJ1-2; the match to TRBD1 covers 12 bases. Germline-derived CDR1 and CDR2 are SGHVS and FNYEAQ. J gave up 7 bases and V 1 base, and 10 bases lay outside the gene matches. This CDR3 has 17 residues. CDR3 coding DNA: TGTGCCAGCAGCTTAGGGGCGGGGACAGGGGGCTCCACTGGCTACACCTTC. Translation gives CASSLGAGTGGSTGYTF. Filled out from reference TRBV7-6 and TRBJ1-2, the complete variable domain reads GAGVSQSPRYKVTKRGQDVALRCDPISGHVSLYWYRQALGQGPEFLTYFNYEAQQDKSGLPNDRFSAERPEGSISTLTIQRTEQRDSAMYRCASSLGAGTGGSTGYTFGSGTRLTVV.

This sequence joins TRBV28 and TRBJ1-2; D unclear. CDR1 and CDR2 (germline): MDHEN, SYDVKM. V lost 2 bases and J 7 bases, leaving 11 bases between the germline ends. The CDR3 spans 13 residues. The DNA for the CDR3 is TGTGCCAGCAGTTTAGATCGGAGTCGTGGCTACACCTTC. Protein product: CASSLDRSRGYTF.

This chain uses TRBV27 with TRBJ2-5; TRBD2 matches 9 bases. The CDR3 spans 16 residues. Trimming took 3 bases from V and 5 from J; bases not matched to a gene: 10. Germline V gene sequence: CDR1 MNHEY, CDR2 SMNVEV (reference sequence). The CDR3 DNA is TGTGCCAGCAGTTTCCTCGAGAGCGGGAGGAGGGAGACCCAGTACTTC. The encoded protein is CASSFLESGRRETQYF.